One sample yielded the 8 T cell receptor beta chains listed below, sequenced in a study of identical twins. TCRdb re-called the 5' RACE reads through MiXCR, storing one row per CDR3 protein. The table records around 570,000 distinct CDR3 sequences, 9.6% of them present only once. These same data were also listed under a study on yellow fever vaccine responses in identical twins.

The sequencing input was PBMCs. The source is a woman aged 18-29 years in good health.

A few counts support this clonotype. The rearrangement joins TRBV11-1 to TRBJ2-7, with TRBD1 identical over 8 bases. The CDR3 loop spans 18 amino acids. Losses at the gene ends were 5 bases for V and 2 bases for J; bases not matched to a gene: 17. CDR1 is SGHAT and CDR2 is FQDESV in the germline V gene (reference sequence). The CDR3 sequence: CASSDPTLGTGFTYEQYF. The CDR3 region has the DNA TGTGCCAGCAGCGATCCAACATTAGGGACAGGTTTTACCTACGAGCAGTACTTC.

This clonotype was detected ten times or more. The rearrangement joins TRBV29-1 to TRBJ2-5; D ambiguous. Germline-derived CDR1 and CDR2 are SQVTM and ANQGSEA. The CDR3 covers 13 residues. Trimming removed 6 bases from V and 4 bases from J, with 15 bases in between. The DNA of the CDR3 is TGCAGCGTCGATGGGGTAGCAGGAGAGACCCAGTACTTC. It translates to CSVDGVAGETQYF.

This clonotype occurred a few times. The chain recombines TRBV12-3 or TRBV12-4 with TRBJ2-1; 10 bases are shared with TRBD2. V dropped 5 bases and J dropped 4; count of bases not matched to a gene: 20. The CDR3 runs to 20 residues. DNA of the CDR3: TGTGCCAGCAGTGGGGACCGTGCAGGGACTAGCGTAATTAGATACAATGAGCAGTTCTTC. Translating gives CASSGDRAGTSVIRYNEQFF.

V is TRBV7-9 and J is TRBJ1-6, with D possibly TRBD1 on 6 matching bases. Per germline, CDR1 SEHNR and CDR2 FQNEAQ (reference sequence). V dropped 4 bases and J dropped 14 bases, with 12 bases sitting between them. The CDR3 has 12 amino acids. DNA for the CDR3: TGTGCCAGCAGCTGGGGGCGGAACACCCTCCACTTT. This codes for CASSWGRNTLHF.

In its sample, this clonotype was seen many times. The chain is built from TRBV9 and TRBJ2-5; 13 nucleotides align to TRBD2. The CDR3 sequence is 18 residues long. The V gene end was trimmed by 0 bases and the J gene end by 1 base; junction bases not matched to a gene: 6. Germline CDR1 is SGDLS and CDR2 is YYNGEE. In nucleotides, the CDR3 is TGTGCCAGCAGCGTAGGCGGAAGACTAGCGGGGGGCCAAGAGACCCAGTACTTC. Amino acids: CASSVGGRLAGGQETQYF. The full variable domain, with the rest looked up from reference TRBV9 and TRBJ2-5, is DSGVTQTPKHLITATGQRVTLRCSPRSGDLSVYWYQQSLDQGLQFLIQYYNGEERAKGNILERFSAQQFPDLHSELNLSSLELGDSALYFCASSVGGRLAGGQETQYFGPGTRLLVL.

The chain has TRBV29-1 and TRBJ2-3; D is ambiguous. Deletions cut 7 bases from V and 3 bases from J, with 14 bases between. CDR3 size: 13 residues. Germline CDR1 reads SQVTM; CDR2 reads ANQGSEA. The CDR3 loop reads CSAYWAWTDTQYF. CDR3 coding DNA: TGCAGCGCATATTGGGCTTGGACAGATACGCAGTATTTT.

At least ten counts were recorded for this clonotype. The genes are TRBV12-3 or TRBV12-4 and TRBJ2-7, with no clear D. Deletions cut 2 bases from V and 2 bases from J, with 10 bases between. The CDR3 runs to 14 residues. CDR3 residues: CASSLYTSPYEQYF. The DNA of the CDR3 is TGTGCCAGCAGTTTATATACATCCCCCTACGAGCAGTACTTC.

Note on this clonotype: This may be a read error, as it is one base from a much larger clone. In this CDR3 the conserved last residue, phenylalanine or tryptophan, is missing, so a read error is likely. V usage is TRBV3-1 and J usage is TRBJ2-1; 12 nucleotides agree with TRBD2. J was trimmed by 10 bases and V by 4 bases; bases with no gene match: 11. CDR1 and CDR2 from the germline V gene are LGHDT and YNNKEL (reference sequence). The CDR3 is 16 amino acids. The DNA of the CDR3 is TGTGCCAGCAGCCTCCTAGCGGGGGGGCAACATGGGGAGCAGTTCCTC. It is translated as CASSLLAGGQHGEQFL.